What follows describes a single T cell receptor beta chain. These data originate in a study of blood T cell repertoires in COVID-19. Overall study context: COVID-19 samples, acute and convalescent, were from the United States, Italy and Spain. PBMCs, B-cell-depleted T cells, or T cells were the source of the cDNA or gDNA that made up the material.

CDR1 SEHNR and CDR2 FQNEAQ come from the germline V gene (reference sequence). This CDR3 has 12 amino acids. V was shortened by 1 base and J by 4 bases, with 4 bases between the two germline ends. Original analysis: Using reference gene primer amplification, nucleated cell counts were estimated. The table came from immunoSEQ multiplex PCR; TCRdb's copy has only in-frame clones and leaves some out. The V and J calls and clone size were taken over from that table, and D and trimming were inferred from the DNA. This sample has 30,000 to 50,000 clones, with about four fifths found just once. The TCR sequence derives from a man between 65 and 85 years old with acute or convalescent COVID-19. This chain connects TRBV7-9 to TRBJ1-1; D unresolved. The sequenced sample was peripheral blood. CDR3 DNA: TGTGCCAGCAGCTTAGGGGCCACTGAAGCTTTCTTT. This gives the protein CASSLGATEAFF.